The 11 T cell receptor beta chains presented below share a single source sample, sequenced in a study of beta chain features in type 1 diabetes. Whole-study findings and limits: All four CD4+ subsets from Type 1 diabetes patients carried moderately but significantly shorter TCRB CDR3s.

Isolated RNA was reverse transcribed in full, so expressed TCRB transcripts were sequenced. Method: immunoSEQ multiplex PCR; TCRdb's copy keeps in-frame clones and lacks some. The table lists about 340,000 clones, around 9% of them singletons. These receptors are not linked to any known antigen. The specimen sequenced was central memory CD4+ T cells from blood. The origin of the receptors is a man aged 25 to 45 with type 1 diabetes.

In this sample, this clone turned up a few times. The V gene is TRBV28, the J gene TRBJ2-7; either TRBD1 or TRBD2 may fit D (5 bases each). The length of the CDR3 is 15 residues. The V end was cut by 4 bases, the J end by 4 bases, with 17 bases between. Per the germline V gene, CDR1 is MDHEN and CDR2 is SYDVKM. The CDR3 region is CASSSPYGGRYEQYF. The CDR3 nucleotides are TGTGCCAGCAGTTCCCCTTATGGGGGTCGATACGAGCAGTACTTC. The full variable domain, in which reference TRBV28 and TRBJ2-7 provide the parts outside the CDR3, is DVKVTQSSRYLVKRTGEKVFLECVQDMDHENMFWYRQDPGLGLRLIYFSYDVKMKEKGDIPEGYSVSREKKERFSLILESASTNQTSMYLCASSSPYGGRYEQYFGPGTRLTVT.

The chain links TRBV5-1 to TRBJ2-2, with D perhaps matching TRBD2 (6 bases). The V end lost 5 bases, the J end lost 2 bases, and 19 bases lay between the germline ends. CDR3 length: 17 residues. Per the germline V gene, CDR1 is SGHRS and CDR2 is YFSETQ. CDR3: CASRTLPGGVNTGELFF. The CDR3 coding sequence is TGCGCCAGCAGGACCCTCCCTGGCGGGGTCAACACCGGGGAGCTGTTTTTT.

Comments on this clone: A read error may account for a junction end that differs from germline. The J gene is TRBJ2-4, the V gene TRBV7-2; 7 bases are shared with TRBD1. CDR3 length equals 15 residues. Per the germline V gene, CDR1 is SGHTA and CDR2 is FQGNSA. The CDR3: CASSHETGAKNIQYF. The CDR3 nucleotides read TGCGCCAGCAGCCACGAGACAGGGGCCAAAAACATTCAGTACTTC. The whole variable domain, remainder taken from reference TRBV7-2 and TRBJ2-4, is GAGVSQSPSNKVTEKGKDVELRCDPISGHTALYWYRQSLGQGLEFLIYFQGNSAPDKSGLPSDRFSAERTGGSVSTLTIQRTQQEDSAVYLCASSHETGAKNIQYFGAGTRLSVL.

V and J are TRBV19 and TRBJ2-2; D not resolved. The V end lost 3 bases, the J end lost 7 bases, and 15 bases lay between the germline ends. The CDR3 runs to 15 residues. In germline, CDR1 is LNHDA, CDR2 SQIVND (reference sequence). CDR3: CASSIDPRLVGELFF. In DNA, the CDR3 is TGTGCCAGTAGTATTGATCCCCGCTTGGTCGGGGAGCTGTTTTTT.

The chain links TRBV7-2 to TRBJ2-5, with unresolved D. The V end was cut by 3 bases, the J end by 7 bases, with 6 bases between. Germline-derived CDR1 and CDR2 are SGHTA and FQGNSA. The CDR3 is 11 amino acids. The CDR3 DNA follows: TGTGCCAGCAGCTTCGGGCGGACCCAGTACTTC. This encodes CASSFGRTQYF.

This clone was seen ten or more times. The genes are TRBV10-3 and TRBJ2-3; D remains unclear. The CDR3 is 14 amino acids. V lost 0 bases to trimming and J lost 6 bases, with 10 bases between them. Germline V gene data show CDR1 as ENHRY and CDR2 as SYGVKD. The CDR3 bases are TGTGCCATCAGTGAGTCGACCTCTGCCGATACGCAGTATTTT. Translating it yields CAISESTSADTQYF.

This chain connects TRBV7-9 to TRBJ2-5; 8 bases map to TRBD2. After removal of 1 base from V and 5 bases from J, the junction contained 12 bases not matched to a gene. Germline CDR1 SEHNR, CDR2 FQNEAQ (reference sequence). This CDR3 spans 17 amino acids. In DNA form, the CDR3 reads TGTGCCAGCAGCTTAGGCGGCGGGGGGCGCATTATGGAGACCCAGTACTTC. Translation gives CASSLGGGGRIMETQYF.

This chain joins TRBV7-9 and TRBJ2-5; the match to TRBD2 covers 13 bases. Germline CDR1 SEHNR, CDR2 FQNEAQ (reference sequence). The V segment lost 5 bases and the J segment 5 bases; nucleotides outside the gene matches: 5. The CDR3 covers 15 residues. CDR3: CASSLGLAGEETQYF. The CDR3 nucleotides read TGTGCCAGCAGCCTCGGACTAGCGGGGGAGGAGACCCAGTACTTC.

This clone was found a few times. V and J are TRBV7-6 and TRBJ1-1, with D unclear. Germline-derived CDR1 and CDR2 are SGHVS and FNYEAQ. Trimming removed 4 bases from V and 11 bases from J, with 17 bases in between. The CDR3 covers 13 residues. The CDR3 DNA is TGTGCCAGCAGCTCACCTTTATCGGACCAGGCTTTCTTT. This codes for CASSSPLSDQAFF.

The rearrangement uses TRBV30 and TRBJ2-1, with D possibly TRBD1 on 6 matching bases. V lost 1 base, J lost 8 bases, and 6 bases lay in between. From germline, CDR1 is GTSNPN and CDR2 SVGIG (reference sequence). This CDR3 is 11 amino acids long. Written as DNA, the CDR3 is TGTGCCTGGAGTGACAGGGATGAGCAGTTCTTC. It translates to CAWSDRDEQFF.

Points on this clone: Other DNA sequences from this sample encode an identical CDR3 as well. The gene calls are TRBV4-1 and TRBJ1-5, with 9 bases matching TRBD1. V gave up 0 bases and J gave up 7 bases; unmatched junction bases: 4. Germline V gives CDR1 MGHRA, CDR2 YSYEKL. CDR3 length: 15 amino acids. DNA of the CDR3: TGCGCCAGCAGCCAAGAGACAGGGGGAGCCCAGCCCCAGCATTTT. Translation gives CASSQETGGAQPQHF.